This entry concerns a single TCR beta chain. Under the authors' procedure: Amplification of reference gene primers provided the estimated nucleated cell counts. Sequenced by immunoSEQ multiplex PCR; TCRdb stores in-frame clones only, minus some. V, J and clone size derive from that table, while D and trimming were established from the DNA sequence. The profile covers about 200,000 clones, with approximately 78% appearing a single time and around 8% taken by the ten largest. The sample belongs to a study of blood T cell repertoires in COVID-19. Germline-derived CDR1 and CDR2 are LNHDA and SQIVND (reference sequence). Deletions cut 4 bases from V and 3 bases from J, with 14 bases between. CDR3 length: 15 residues.

The chain carries TRBV19 and TRBJ2-3; TRBD2 might be the D (5 bases). Sequenced material: peripheral blood. The TCR sequence derives from a woman aged 80 or over with COVID-19, enrolled during active disease. The CDR3 loop reads CASSTPYRGTDTQYF. The CDR3 nucleotides read TGTGCCAGTAGTACTCCATACCGGGGAACAGATACGCAGTATTTT.